These 19 T cell receptor beta chains were all obtained from the same sample, sequenced in a study of CD8 T cells in Susac syndrome. RNA, at about 0.45 to 1 ug, was reverse transcribed with random hexamers. MiXCR, applied by TCRdb to the immunoSEQ multiplex PCR reads, yields one record per CDR3 protein. The table includes about 69,000 distinct CDR3 sequences, 91% detected once. Sample: CD8+ T cells from PBMCs. The receptors come from a human donor with multiple sclerosis.

The rearrangement joins TRBV12-3 or TRBV12-4 to TRBJ2-1, with 7 bases identical to TRBD1. The CDR3 is 14 amino acids. With V trimmed by 4 bases and J by 3 bases, 3 bases remained unmatched. CDR3 in DNA: TGTGCCAGCAGTTCAGGGACAGTCTACAATGAGCAGTTCTTC. Its translation is CASSSGTVYNEQFF.

The CDR3 region is CASSLAGQDTDTQYF. The CDR3 DNA sequence: TGTGCCAGCAGCTTAGCGGGACAGGACACAGATACGCAGTATTTT. This rearrangement joins TRBV7-8 to TRBJ2-3; 8 positions match TRBD1. Per germline, CDR1 SGHVS and CDR2 FQNEAQ. Trimming cost V 0 bases and J 2 bases; bases outside gene matches: 1. The CDR3 has 15 residues. The complete variable domain, with remaining parts taken from reference TRBV7-8 and TRBJ2-3, reads GAGVSQSPRYKVAKRGQDVALRCDPISGHVSLFWYQQALGQGPEFLTYFQNEAQLDKSGLPSDRFFAERPEGSVSTLKIQRTQQEDSAVYLCASSLAGQDTDTQYFGPGTRLTVL.

The J gene is TRBJ2-2, the V gene TRBV10-1; perhaps D is TRBD1 or TRBD2 (5 bases each). V lost 3 bases and J 3 bases, leaving 11 bases between the germline ends. This CDR3 comprises 15 residues. Germline CDR1 is WNHNN and CDR2 is SYGVQD (reference sequence). The CDR3 loop reads CASSESRGDTGELFF. The CDR3 nucleotides are TGCGCCAGCAGTGAATCGCGAGGGGACACCGGGGAGCTGTTTTTT.

The V gene is TRBV9, the J gene TRBJ2-2; the match to TRBD2 covers 8 bases. Germline V gives CDR1 SGDLS, CDR2 YYNGEE. The CDR3 covers 17 residues. The ends lost 3 bases at V and 5 bases at J; junction bases unmatched: 12. The CDR3 DNA reads as TGTGCCAGCAGCGCCCTACTACTAGCGGACCCTACCGGGGAGCTGTTTTTT. Its translation: CASSALLLADPTGELFF.

The chain has TRBV9 and TRBJ2-6; D is uncertain. The V gene lost 2 bases and the J gene lost 0 bases, with 6 bases spanning the gap. Germline V gives CDR1 SGDLS, CDR2 YYNGEE. The CDR3 runs 15 residues. CDR3 DNA: TGTGCCAGCAGCGTCTCGTCCTCTGGGGCCAACGTCCTGACTTTC. Translated, it gives CASSVSSSGANVLTF.

This clonotype has only a few counts. V is TRBV11-2 and J is TRBJ2-6, with D unclear. V was shortened by 5 bases and J by 0 bases, with 2 bases between the two germline ends. The V gene's germline CDR1 is SGHAT and CDR2 FQNNGV. The CDR3 has 13 residues. The CDR3 reads CASSTSGANVLTF. Here the CDR3 DNA reads TGTGCCAGCAGCACCTCTGGGGCCAACGTCCTGACTTTC.

J is TRBJ2-7 and V is TRBV10-2; D is perhaps TRBD2 (6 bases). V lost 1 base to trimming and J lost 3 bases, with 10 bases between them. Germline CDR1 WSHSY, CDR2 SAAADI. CDR3 length: 14 residues. The CDR3 sequence is CASSEWRRDYEQYF. The CDR3 DNA is TGCGCCAGCAGTGAGTGGAGGAGGGACTACGAGCAGTACTTC.

V usage is TRBV19 and J usage is TRBJ1-1; 9 nucleotides align to TRBD1. V trimming: 8 bases; J trimming: 4 bases; junction bases outside the gene matches: 2. This CDR3 contains 12 residues. Germline lookup yields CDR1 LNHDA and CDR2 SQIVND (reference sequence). CDR3: CASGTGFTEAFF. CDR3 bases: TGTGCCAGTGGGACAGGGTTCACTGAAGCTTTCTTT. Combining the CDR3 with reference TRBV19 and TRBJ1-1 gives the whole variable domain DGGITQSPKYLFRKEGQNVTLSCEQNLNHDAMYWYRQDPGQGLRLIYYSQIVNDFQKGDIAEGYSVSREKKESFPLTVTSAQKNPTAFYLCASGTGFTEAFFGQGTRLTVV.

The table lists this clonotype with a count of one. The gene calls are TRBV9 and TRBJ1-2; D is unclear. CDR1 SGDLS and CDR2 YYNGEE come from the germline V gene. V was shortened by 0 bases and J by 1 base, with 7 bases between the two germline ends. This CDR3 has 14 amino acids. The CDR3 sequence: CASSVDDGNYGYTF. DNA for the CDR3: TGTGCCAGCAGCGTAGATGATGGTAACTATGGCTACACCTTC.

The chain uses TRBV7-9 and TRBJ1-6; 7 bases are shared with TRBD1. The J segment lost 4 bases and the V segment lost 5 bases, leaving 17 bases of the junction unmatched. The germline V gene encodes CDR1 SEHNR and CDR2 FQNEAQ (reference sequence). The CDR3 covers 19 residues. The CDR3 DNA reads TGTGCCAGCAGCCGCGGGTCGTTCGACAGGGAGAATTATAATTCACCCCTCCACTTT. It codes for CASSRGSFDRENYNSPLHF.

The V call is TRBV4-3, the J call TRBJ2-1; D unclear. This CDR3 is built from 14 residues. Trimming shortened V by 3 bases and J by 9 bases, and 15 bases separated the two germline ends. CDR1 is LGHNA and CDR2 is YSLEER in the germline V gene. CDR3 bases: TGCGCCAGCAGCCACCTGTTAATGGGCGGTGAGCAGTTCTTC. Its protein is CASSHLLMGGEQFF.

This clonotype was detected once. The CDR3 spells CASRGAGVVLGGNEQFF. The CDR3 bases are TGTGCCAGCAGAGGAGCGGGAGTAGTCCTAGGAGGGAATGAGCAGTTCTTC. The chain uses TRBV28 and TRBJ2-1, with TRBD2 matching over 8 bases. Trimming cost V 6 bases and J 7 bases; bases outside gene matches: 17. This CDR3 spans 17 amino acids. Germline CDR1 and CDR2: MDHEN and SYDVKM.

The sample holds one count of this clonotype. The chain combines TRBV12-3 or TRBV12-4 with TRBJ2-7, with D possibly TRBD2 on 5 matching bases. This CDR3 has 13 amino acids. V lost 6 bases and J lost 1, with 10 bases in between. The CDR3 protein is CASSDYPSYEQYF. The CDR3 coding sequence is TGTGCCAGCAGCGACTACCCTTCCTACGAGCAGTACTTC.

The rearrangement joins TRBV6-2 or TRBV6-3 to TRBJ1-2; TRBD1 is a possible D gene (5 bases). This CDR3 is 14 amino acids long. CDR1 and CDR2 (germline): MNHEY, SVGEGT. V gave up 2 bases and J gave up 10 bases, with 17 bases separating them. The CDR3 bases are TGTGCCAGCAGTTACCCAGACAGCCTCGGAGACTACACCTTC. Amino acids: CASSYPDSLGDYTF.

The CDR3, as DNA: TGTGCCAGCAGCAGGCAGGGAGGCTCACCCCTCCACTTT. Translation gives CASSRQGGSPLHF. V gene TRBV5-4 combines with J gene TRBJ1-6; tentatively, D is TRBD1 (5 bases). Germline V lookup: CDR1 SGHNT, CDR2 YYREEE (reference sequence). The V end lost 4 bases, the J end lost 10 bases, and 12 bases lay between the germline ends. The CDR3 sequence is 13 residues long.

The chain has TRBV30 and TRBJ1-2, with D maybe TRBD1 (6 bases). Germline lookup yields CDR1 GTSNPN and CDR2 SVGIG (reference sequence). Trimming removed 2 bases at V and 7 bases at J, with 20 bases between. The CDR3 sequence is 15 residues long. The CDR3 DNA reads as TGTGCCTGGAGTCCAAGGACAGCCCCGCTCCTTGGCTACACCTTC. Protein sequence: CAWSPRTAPLLGYTF.

This chain uses TRBV27 with TRBJ1-2; D possibly corresponds to TRBD1 (5 bases). The germline V gene has CDR1 MNHEY and CDR2 SMNVEV (reference sequence). The CDR3 is made up of 14 amino acids. The ends were cut back, 5 bases at V and 7 bases at J, with 17 bases in the middle. The CDR3: CASSKMEGIGGYTF. The CDR3 nucleotides read TGTGCCAGCAGTAAAATGGAGGGGATCGGTGGCTACACCTTC.

This rearrangement joins TRBV20-1 to TRBJ2-2; 8 positions match TRBD1. The CDR3 covers 18 residues. Germline CDR1 reads DFQATT; CDR2 reads SNEGSKA (reference sequence). V lost 6 bases and J lost 2; bases outside the gene matches: 17. In DNA, the CDR3 is TGCAGTGCCATCTCATGGACAGGGTCGGAAATTAACACCGGGGAGCTGTTTTTT. Amino acid sequence: CSAISWTGSEINTGELFF.

The CDR3 reads CASSESADFSGANVLTF. DNA of the CDR3: TGCGCCAGCAGTGAGTCTGCGGACTTCTCTGGGGCCAACGTCCTGACTTTC. The chain is built from TRBV10-2 and TRBJ2-6; D might be TRBD2 (5 bases). Trimming left V 0 bases short and J 0 bases short, with 9 bases between. CDR3 length: 17 residues. Germline V gene lookup returns CDR1 WSHSY and CDR2 SAAADI.